The subject of this entry is one TCR beta chain. Looked up from germline, CDR1 is SQVTM and CDR2 is ANQGSEA. V lost 3 bases to trimming and J lost 0 bases; unmatched junction nucleotides: 4. The CDR3 consists of 16 residues. This sample was taken from a study of blood T cell repertoires in COVID-19. Repertoires were generated with immunoSEQ multiplex PCR, while TCRdb's copy carries only in-frame clones and drops some. Altogether roughly 330,000 clones are present, about 84% being singletons, with the ten largest covering around 1.7%. Specimen: peripheral blood. This clonotype was obtained from a woman between 45 and 60 years old with acute or convalescent COVID-19. The chain is built from TRBV29-1 and TRBJ2-1; 11 nucleotides match TRBD1. The CDR3 protein is CSVEKGTGGSYNEQFF. The DNA of the CDR3 is TGCAGCGTTGAGAAGGGGACAGGGGGCTCCTACAATGAGCAGTTCTTC.